The 22 T cell receptor beta chains listed next were all sequenced from one sample in a study of patients and donors after allogeneic stem cell transplantation. Via MiXCR, TCRdb re-called the RT-PCR reads, giving one row per CDR3 protein. The top ten clones hold 5% to 7.5% of a sample with about a million distinct CDR3 sequences, more than 15% of them seen once. Sequencing input: blood, either unsorted or a sorted T cell fraction (not recorded which). The receptors come from a human donor who was either an allogeneic HSCT recipient or a stem cell or donor lymphocyte infusion donor (not recorded which). It is not recorded whose cells these are; they may come from a transplant donor.

The chain combines TRBV3-1 with TRBJ2-3, with a tentative D call TRBD1 (6 bases). Germline V gives CDR1 LGHDT, CDR2 YNNKEL (reference sequence). V was shortened by 0 bases and J by 1 base, with 11 bases between the two germline ends. This CDR3 has 16 amino acids. The CDR3 reads CASSQDTRGGTDTQYF. CDR3 nucleotides: TGTGCCAGCAGCCAAGATACCAGGGGAGGCACAGATACGCAGTATTTT.

V gene TRBV30 combines with J gene TRBJ2-1, with D tentatively TRBD1 (6 bases). The V end lost 5 bases, the J end lost 7 bases, and 15 bases lay between the germline ends. The CDR3 runs 13 residues. CDR1 is GTSNPN and CDR2 is SVGIG in the germline V gene (reference sequence). The CDR3 loop reads CAWGRQVLNEQFF. The CDR3, as DNA: TGTGCCTGGGGTCGACAGGTACTTAATGAGCAGTTCTTC. Full variable domain (outside the CDR3, taken from reference TRBV30 and TRBJ2-1): SQTIHQWPATLVQPVGSPLSLECTVEGTSNPNLYWYRQAAGRGLQLLFYSVGIGQISSEVPQNLSASRPQDRQFILSSKKLLLSDSGFYLCAWGRQVLNEQFFGPGTRLTVL.

In its sample, this clonotype was seen a few times. V and J are TRBV5-6 and TRBJ1-2; maybe TRBD1 (5 bases). The germline V and J ends were trimmed by 4 bases and 1 base, with 11 bases remaining between them. This CDR3 has 14 residues. Germline CDR1 SGHDT, CDR2 YYEEEE. The CDR3 region has the DNA TGTGCCAGCAGCCTGGACATGATTAACTATGGCTACACCTTC. Translating it yields CASSLDMINYGYTF.

The chain uses TRBV14 and TRBJ2-7, with 8 bases fitting TRBD2. The CDR3 spans 15 residues. V trimming: 4 bases; J trimming: 4 bases; junction bases outside the gene matches: 9. The germline gives CDR1 SGHDN, CDR2 FVKESK. CDR3 sequence (DNA): TGTGCCAGCAGCCTAGCCGGGACTAGTATGTACGAGCAGTACTTC. Translation gives CASSLAGTSMYEQYF.

The chain uses TRBV7-6 and TRBJ2-3, with a possible D match to TRBD1 (5 bases). The CDR3 runs to 13 residues. Trimming pared 1 base from V and 6 bases from J, leaving 8 bases between. The V gene's germline CDR1 is SGHVS and CDR2 FNYEAQ. The CDR3 nucleotides are TGTGCCAGCAGCTTAGAAGCAGGGGATACGCAGTATTTT. Protein product: CASSLEAGDTQYF.

The genes are TRBV11-2 and TRBJ2-5, with 9 bases identical to TRBD1. Germline V gives CDR1 SGHAT, CDR2 FQNNGV. V trimming: 0 bases; J trimming: 5 bases; junction bases outside the gene matches: 4. This CDR3 has 15 residues. CDR3 nucleotide sequence: TGTGCCAGCAGCTTAGATGGGACAGGGCGGGAGACCCAGTACTTC. Translation: CASSLDGTGRETQYF.

The chain joins TRBV12-3 or TRBV12-4 to TRBJ1-2; 7 nucleotides align to TRBD1. The CDR3 has 15 residues. Trimming removed 2 bases from V and 5 bases from J; junction bases left unmatched: 8. The CDR3 DNA is TGTGCCAGCAGTTTAAGAGGACAGGCGGCGTATGGCTACACCTTC. It codes for CASSLRGQAAYGYTF.

The chain links TRBV5-1 to TRBJ2-4, with TRBD2 as a possible D gene (5 bases). From germline, CDR1 is SGHRS and CDR2 YFSETQ. The CDR3 sequence is 14 residues long. V shed 0 bases and J shed 7 bases, with 11 bases lying between them. The CDR3 region has the DNA TGCGCCAGCAGCTTGGAGGGAGCGGAGAACATTCAGTACTTC. It is translated as CASSLEGAENIQYF.

This clonotype was observed a few times. This chain links TRBV4-3 with TRBJ2-7, with 8 bases matching TRBD1. The length of the CDR3 is 15 residues. CDR1 is LGHNA and CDR2 is YSLEER in the germline V gene. V lost 1 base and J lost 4; bases outside the gene matches: 6. CDR3 sequence (DNA): TGCGCCAGCAGCCAAGGGCCGGGACAGGATTACGAGCAGTACTTC. Translating it yields CASSQGPGQDYEQYF.

This clonotype was picked up a small number of times. The chain recombines TRBV24-1 with TRBJ2-3; D gene uncertain. Trimming pared 4 bases from V and 2 bases from J, leaving 6 bases between. The length of the CDR3 is 13 residues. The germline gives CDR1 KGHDR, CDR2 SFDVKD. CDR3 residues: CATSEPNTDTQYF. CDR3 DNA sequence: TGTGCCACCAGTGAACCGAACACAGATACGCAGTATTTT.

The chain employs TRBV24-1 and TRBJ2-3; D is unresolved. The CDR3 consists of 14 residues. Germline CDR1 reads KGHDR; CDR2 reads SFDVKD. The ends were cut back, 3 bases at V and 5 bases at J, with 11 bases in the middle. The CDR3 DNA is TGTGCCACCAGTGATCGGCGGACCGTAGATACGCAGTATTTT. This gives the protein CATSDRRTVDTQYF.

The V call is TRBV4-2, the J call TRBJ2-3; 8 bases are shared with TRBD2. The CDR3 is made up of 16 amino acids. CDR1 and CDR2 (germline): LGHNA, YNFKEQ. V trimming: 1 base; J trimming: 2 bases; junction bases outside the gene matches: 5. CDR3 region: CASSQGDSGNTDTQYF. CDR3 nucleotide sequence: TGTGCCAGCAGCCAAGGTGATAGCGGGAACACAGATACGCAGTATTTT.

This sequence joins TRBV4-1 and TRBJ2-7; D tentatively fits TRBD1 or TRBD2 (5 bases each). V was pared by 4 bases and J by 2 bases, with 12 bases between. Germline values: CDR1 MGHRA, CDR2 YSYEKL. The CDR3 extends over 14 amino acids. The CDR3 is CASSPSGAAYEQYF. CDR3 coding DNA: TGCGCCAGCAGCCCCTCCGGGGCGGCCTACGAGCAGTACTTC.

This clonotype was counted a few times. V and J are TRBV20-1 and TRBJ2-1, with D perhaps TRBD2 (5 bases). Germline V gene sequence: CDR1 DFQATT, CDR2 SNEGSKA (reference sequence). The CDR3 length is 14 residues. V was shortened by 6 bases and J by 6 bases, with 18 bases between the two germline ends. The CDR3 sequence is CSAPRYGKSNEQFF. CDR3 nucleotide sequence: TGCAGTGCCCCAAGATACGGGAAGTCCAATGAGCAGTTCTTC.

This chain links TRBV5-1 with TRBJ1-4; D gene unclear. The CDR3 runs to 14 residues. V dropped 5 bases and J dropped 5 bases, with 13 bases sitting between them. CDR1 SGHRS and CDR2 YFSETQ come from the germline V gene. For the CDR3, the DNA is TGCGCCAGCAGACTGACCGGGTGGAATGAAAAACTGTTTTTT. Translation gives CASRLTGWNEKLFF. The whole variable domain, remainder taken from reference TRBV5-1 and TRBJ1-4, is KAGVTQTPRYLIKTRGQQVTLSCSPISGHRSVSWYQQTPGQGLQFLFEYFSETQRNKGNFPGRFSGRQFSNSRSEMNVSTLELGDSALYLCASRLTGWNEKLFFGSGTQLSVL.

This chain joins TRBV20-1 and TRBJ2-5; TRBD2 agrees at 10 bases. This CDR3 region has 14 residues. Germline V gives CDR1 DFQATT, CDR2 SNEGSKA (reference sequence). V shed 1 base, J shed 7 bases, and the junction held 6 bases outside the gene matches. Here the CDR3 reads CSARAPGTSVTQYF. The CDR3 DNA reads as TGCAGTGCTAGAGCCCCCGGGACTAGCGTGACCCAGTACTTC.

The chain carries TRBV5-1 and TRBJ1-2; D remains ambiguous. Germline CDR1 and CDR2: SGHRS and YFSETQ. V gave up 5 bases and J gave up 2 bases, with 10 bases separating them. This CDR3 comprises 13 residues. This CDR3 reads CASSWTLNYGYTF. The CDR3 DNA follows: TGCGCCAGCAGTTGGACCTTGAACTATGGCTACACCTTC.

The J gene is TRBJ2-7, the V gene TRBV12-3 or TRBV12-4; the D call may be TRBD1 or TRBD2 (7 bases each). The CDR3 runs 16 residues. V lost 1 base, J lost 2 bases, and 15 bases lay in between. The CDR3 is CASSLEGRGTAYEQYF. CDR3 DNA sequence: TGTGCCAGCAGTTTAGAGGGGAGGGGGACAGCCTACGAGCAGTACTTC.

A few counts support this clonotype. The J gene is TRBJ1-5, the V gene TRBV12-3 or TRBV12-4; the D is unclear. Between the trimmed V and J ends, which lost 7 bases and 7 bases, there was a span of 14 bases. CDR3 length: 13 amino acids. CDR3 bases: TGTGCCAGCACCCGTAAGGAGTTCCAGCCCCAGCATTTT. This gives the protein CASTRKEFQPQHF.

The chain carries TRBV2 and TRBJ1-1; the D is unclear. The CDR3 totals 12 residues. The V end lost 6 bases, the J end lost 6 bases, and 11 bases lay between the germline ends. Germline V gene lookup returns CDR1 SNHLY and CDR2 FYNNEI. The CDR3 spells CASSLLRAEAFF. CDR3 DNA: TGTGCCAGCAGCCTCCTGAGGGCTGAAGCTTTCTTT. Full variable domain (missing parts from reference TRBV2 and TRBJ1-1): EPEVTQTPSHQVTQMGQEVILRCVPISNHLYFYWYRQILGQKVEFLVSFYNNEISEKSEIFDDQFSVERPDGSNFTLKIRSTKLEDSAMYFCASSLLRAEAFFGQGTRLTVV.

V usage is TRBV20-1 and J usage is TRBJ2-6; the D gene could be TRBD1 or TRBD2 (5 bases each). Germline V gene sequence: CDR1 DFQATT, CDR2 SNEGSKA (reference sequence). Trimming stripped 3 bases from V and 1 base from J, with 13 bases between. There are 16 residues in the CDR3. CDR3 coding DNA: TGCAGTGCTAGGGGGGTGATCCTATCTGGGGCCAACGTCCTGACTTTC. Translated, it gives CSARGVILSGANVLTF.

In its sample, this clonotype was seen a few times. This rearrangement joins TRBV29-1 to TRBJ2-3; perhaps D is TRBD1 or TRBD2 (5 bases each). Germline loops: CDR1 SQVTM, CDR2 ANQGSEA. V lost 5 bases and J 4 bases, leaving 13 bases between the germline ends. The CDR3 totals 13 residues. CDR3 sequence (DNA): TGCAGCGTTCCGGGACGGCCCCCAGATACGCAGTATTTT. Protein sequence: CSVPGRPPDTQYF.